This T cell receptor beta chain was identified during a study of tumor and adjacent non-tumor tissue in lung cancer (dated by TCRdb to 2016 to 2019). For the study in its entirety: The cohort included approximately 13 adenocarcinoma, 2 squamous cell carcinoma and 1 small cell lung cancer patients. The approximately 15 enrolled patients, of whom about 10 were men and 5 were women, were aged about 31 to 85 years and were diagnosed with TNM stage I to III disease. Sequencing generated a total of 130,000,000 or so productive TCRbeta reads, averaging roughly 4.2 million reads per sample. Using bulk TCRbeta repertoires from approximately 15 lung cancer patients, the study set lung tumor tissue side by side with matched distant non-tumor lung tissue. TCRbeta CDR3 sequencing was performed on a few dozen paired specimens, with one tumor sample and one normal lung sample collected per patient.

Overall results and qualifications from the work: Because peripheral blood was not sequenced, the blood TCRbeta repertoires of the lung cancer patients in the study went unexamined. TCR diversity was significantly higher in younger patients, and greater tumor TCR diversity was associated with shorter overall survival and shorter disease-free survival. The top 100 clones made up a significantly larger cumulative share of the repertoire in normal lung than in tumor tissue. Tumor tissue showed significantly higher TCR diversity (inverse Simpson) than normal lung tissue, at about 410 vs 180 (P = 0.0075, Mann-Whitney U test). The methods do not name the sequencing platform or mention unique molecular identifiers. The cohort had only approximately 16 patients, and the authors noted that larger samples and more detailed clinical data are needed.

Libraries were made using multiplex PCR. Sequencer: Illumina HiSeq 2500. Following protocols modified from ARM-PCR, the researchers constructed TCRbeta libraries through three rounds of nested PCR with primers (Table S4). Before sequencing, PCR products of 200-500 bp were cut from the gel and purified using the QIAquick gel extraction kit. In the paper's pipeline: Trimmomatic was used to clean the reads, FLASH was used to merge the reads into complete CDR3 sequences, and MiTCR was used to assign the reads to V(D)J germline segments. Clonal diversity was calculated as the inverse Simpson's index using VDJtools. In-frame sequences lacking a premature stop codon were counted as productive reads. TCRdb redid the processing of the public reads, applying fastp at Q25 and MiXCR, and retained in-frame beta chains. Rows are unified per CDR3 protein, each entry keeping the most common DNA and genes. The V and J calls reflect TCRdb's pipeline rather than the authors' work. The sample table shows 120,000 or so distinct CDR3 sequences, and nearly 85% are seen once. 20% to 25% of the sample rests with the top ten.

A note on this clonotype: Its cognate antigen has yet to be identified. A junction boundary mismatches the germline segment, possibly from a read error.

RNA was extracted from bulk unsorted tissue and checked for quality with a NanoDrop ND-1000 and an Agilent 2100. Donors were newly diagnosed lung cancer patients admitted for thoracic surgery in China between August and November 2014, without prior chemotherapy. Patients with previous radiotherapy or chemotherapy, or with another concurrent cancer, were excluded from the study. Pieces of surgical tissue measuring about 1-2 cm3 were kept in RNAlater solution and held at -80 degrees C until needed. From the germline V gene, CDR1 is MNHEY and CDR2 is SVGAGI. The CDR3 runs 15 residues from the cysteine to the phenylalanine. Just the 45-base CDR3 DNA is kept, in frame starting at base 1.

The clonotype comes from a man aged 70-80 years with non-small cell lung cancer. Sequenced sample: lung tumor tissue. The rearranged chain carries TRBV6-5 and TRBJ1-5; 7 bases in the middle match TRBD1. The nucleotide sequence is TGTGCCAACAGCCAGACAGGGTATAGCAATCAGCCCCAGGATTTT. Its coded protein is CANSQTGYSNQPQDF.